The 3 T cell receptor beta chains given below trace back to one sample, sequenced in a study of shared clonotypes between healthy human individuals. Clones were sequenced by immunoSEQ multiplex PCR, and TCRdb holds only the in-frame ones, with some missing. The profile shows roughly 2,000,000 clones, just under 95% of them singletons. CD8 cells regarded as naive lacked CD45RO, were positively chosen for CCR7, and omitted terminally differentiated effector memory CD45RA+ cells. The sample was naive CD8+ T cells from PBMCs. These receptors all come from a man aged 18 to 30 in good health. Some clones in this sample may be carry-over from other donors' samples.

Of note for this clone: The identical CDR3 is also encoded by other nucleotide sequences in the sample. The chain combines TRBV6-5 with TRBJ1-2; D not certain. Looked up from germline, CDR1 is MNHEY and CDR2 is SVGAGI. Trimming removed 3 bases at V and 0 bases at J, with 5 bases between. The CDR3 loop spans 13 amino acids. CDR3 region: CASSYSPNYGYTF. DNA for the CDR3: TGTGCCAGCAGTTATTCACCTAACTATGGCTACACCTTC.

The chain is built from TRBV10-3 and TRBJ1-2; TRBD1 matches at 10 bases. The V segment lost 5 bases and the J segment 6 bases; nucleotides outside the gene matches: 3. The CDR3 runs to 13 residues. CDR1 is ENHRY and CDR2 is SYGVKD in the germline V gene. The CDR3 DNA follows: TGTGCCATCAGTACCGGGACAGGGGATGGCTACACCTTC. Translating it yields CAISTGTGDGYTF.

This clone was detected only once. The chain recombines TRBV27 with TRBJ1-2, with D possibly being TRBD1 (5 bases). Germline V gives CDR1 MNHEY, CDR2 SMNVEV (reference sequence). This CDR3 has 15 amino acids. The V end lost 3 bases, the J end lost 8 bases, and 19 bases lay between the germline ends. CDR3 amino acids: CASSFTSGRGRGYTF. In nucleotides, the CDR3 is TGTGCCAGCAGTTTTACGTCGGGACGAGGTAGAGGCTACACCTTC.